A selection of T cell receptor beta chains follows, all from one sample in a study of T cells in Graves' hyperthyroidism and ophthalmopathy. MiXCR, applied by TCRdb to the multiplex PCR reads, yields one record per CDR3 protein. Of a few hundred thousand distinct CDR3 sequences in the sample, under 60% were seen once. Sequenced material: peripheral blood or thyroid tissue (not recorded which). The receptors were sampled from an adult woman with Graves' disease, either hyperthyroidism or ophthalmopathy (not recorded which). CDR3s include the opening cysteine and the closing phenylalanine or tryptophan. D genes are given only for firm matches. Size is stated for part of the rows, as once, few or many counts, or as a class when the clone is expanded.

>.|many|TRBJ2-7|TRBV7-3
CASSITPTDEQYF
TGTGCCAGCAGCATCACTCCGACGGACGAGCAGTACTTC
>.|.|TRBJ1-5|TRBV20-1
CSAPGRGNQPQHF
TGCAGTGCTCCAGGGCGGGGCAATCAGCCCCAGCATTTT
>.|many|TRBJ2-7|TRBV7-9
CASSSAPRESSYEQYF
TGTGCCAGCAGCTCAGCCCCCCGGGAGAGCTCCTACGAGCAGTACTTC
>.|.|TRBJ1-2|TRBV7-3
CASSTQGGSNYGYTF
TGTGCCAGCAGCACCCAAGGGGGATCTAACTATGGCTACACCTTC
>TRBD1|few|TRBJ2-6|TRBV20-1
CSARGTGAGSGANVLTF
TGCAGTGCTAGGGGGACAGGGGCTGGCTCTGGGGCCAACGTCCTGACTTTC
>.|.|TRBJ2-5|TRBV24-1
CATSRPEGRTETQYF
TGTGCCACCAGTCGTCCGGAGGGCCGGACGGAGACCCAGTACTTC
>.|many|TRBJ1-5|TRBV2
CASSYGGSNSNQPQHF
TGTGCCAGCAGCTACGGGGGGTCTAATAGCAATCAGCCCCAGCATTTT
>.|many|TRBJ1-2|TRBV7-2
CASRLSGNYGYTF
TGTGCCAGCAGGCTCTCGGGGAACTATGGCTACACCTTC
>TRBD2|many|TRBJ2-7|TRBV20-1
CSAIAGDSYEQYF
TGCAGTGCTATAGCGGGAGACTCCTACGAGCAGTACTTC
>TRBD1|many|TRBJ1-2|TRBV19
CASKSTGGYGYTF
TGTGCCAGTAAGAGCACAGGGGGCTATGGCTACACCTTC
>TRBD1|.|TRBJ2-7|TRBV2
CASSVHRGPYEQYF
TGTGCCAGCAGTGTTCACAGGGGACCCTACGAGCAGTACTTC
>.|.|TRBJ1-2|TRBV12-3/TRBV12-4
CASSTDSGYTF
TGTGCCAGCAGCACAGACAGCGGCTACACCTTC
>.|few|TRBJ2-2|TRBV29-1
CSVLRQTGELFF
TGCAGCGTACTACGGCAAACCGGGGAGCTGTTTTTT
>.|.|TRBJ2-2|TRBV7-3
CASSEGAGDSTGELFF
TGTGCCAGCAGCGAGGGGGCGGGAGATTCCACCGGGGAGCTGTTTTTT
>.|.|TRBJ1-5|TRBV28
CASSLAGNKAGDQPQHF
TGTGCCAGCAGTTTAGCAGGGAACAAAGCAGGTGATCAGCCCCAGCATTTT
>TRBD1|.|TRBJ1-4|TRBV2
CASRKDRGNEKLFF
TGTGCCAGCAGAAAGGACAGGGGAAATGAAAAACTGTTTTTT
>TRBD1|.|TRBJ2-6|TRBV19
CASSTGQGISSNTEAF
TGTGCCAGTAGTACCGGACAGGGGATCTCTTCGAACACTGAAGCTTTC
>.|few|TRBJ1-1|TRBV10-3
CAISPVRPDDAFF
TGTGCCATCAGTCCGGTCCGCCCCGACGACGCTTTCTTT
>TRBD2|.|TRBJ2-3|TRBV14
CASSQERTSGKTDTQYF
TGTGCCAGCAGCCAAGAACGGACTAGCGGGAAGACAGATACGCAGTATTTT
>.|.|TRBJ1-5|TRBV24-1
CATSDSGDTLPQHF
TGTGCCACCAGTGATTCCGGAGACACATTGCCCCAGCATTTT
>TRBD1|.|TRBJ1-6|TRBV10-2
CASRETGDNSPLHF
TGCGCCAGCAGGGAGACAGGGGATAATTCACCCCTCCACTTT
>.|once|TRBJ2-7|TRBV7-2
CASRSRGGEGYEQYF
TGTGCCAGCAGGAGTCGGGGCGGCGAGGGATACGAGCAGTACTTC
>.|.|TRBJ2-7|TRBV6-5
CASSLKPSPVYEQYF
TGTGCCAGCAGCCTCAAGCCCAGCCCGGTGTACGAGCAGTACTTC
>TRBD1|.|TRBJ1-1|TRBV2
CASNRGLNTEAFF
TGTGCCAGCAACAGGGGCCTGAACACTGAAGCTTTCTTT
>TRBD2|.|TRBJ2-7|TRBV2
CASSEALAGGNEQYF
TGTGCCAGCAGTGAAGCCCTAGCGGGAGGCAATGAGCAGTACTTC
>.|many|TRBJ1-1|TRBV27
CAIGQGYTEAFF
TGTGCCATCGGACAAGGGTACACTGAAGCTTTCTTT
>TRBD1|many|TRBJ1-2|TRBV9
CASSGGQGLGYGYTF
TGTGCCAGCAGCGGCGGACAGGGTTTAGGGTATGGCTACACCTTC
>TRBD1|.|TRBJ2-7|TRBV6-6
CASSLTGLGEQYF
TGTGCCAGCAGTTTGACAGGGTTGGGGGAGCAGTACTTC
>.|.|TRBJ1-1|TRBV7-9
CASSFGGVGTEAFF
TGTGCCAGCAGCTTTGGGGGAGTAGGAACTGAAGCTTTCTTT
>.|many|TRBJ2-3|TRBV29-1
CSVRHWDTQYF
TGCAGCGTACGACACTGGGATACGCAGTATTTT
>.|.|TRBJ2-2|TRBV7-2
CASSPRTWRANTGELFF
TGTGCCAGCAGCCCCCGCACCTGGCGAGCGAACACCGGGGAGCTGTTTTTT
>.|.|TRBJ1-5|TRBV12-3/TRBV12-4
CASSLRDWQPQHF
TGTGCCAGCAGTTTAAGGGATTGGCAGCCCCAGCATTTT
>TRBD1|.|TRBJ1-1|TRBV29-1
CSSLPGQGGTEAFF
TGCAGCTCCCTCCCTGGACAGGGGGGAACTGAAGCTTTCTTT
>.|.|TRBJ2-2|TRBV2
CASSEVDTGELFF
TGTGCCAGCAGTGAAGTCGACACCGGGGAGCTGTTTTTT
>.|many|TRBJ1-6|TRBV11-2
CASSMGQPNSPLHF
TGTGCCAGCAGCATGGGACAACCTAATTCACCCCTCCACTTT
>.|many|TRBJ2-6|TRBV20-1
CSATVRSGANVLTF
TGCAGTGCTACCGTAAGATCTGGGGCCAACGTCCTGACTTTC
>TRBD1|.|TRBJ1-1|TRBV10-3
CAISGTGQGNTEAFF
TGTGCCATCAGTGGGACGGGACAGGGAAACACTGAAGCTTTCTTT
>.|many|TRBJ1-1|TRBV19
CASSISGANTEAFF
TGTGCCAGTAGTATCTCAGGGGCGAACACTGAAGCTTTCTTT